These T cell receptor beta chains were read from a single sample in a study of shared clonotypes between healthy human individuals. The method was immunoSEQ multiplex PCR; TCRdb's version includes in-frame clones alone and lacks a portion of them. Of 700,000 to 950,000 clones listed, 96% are singletons. The sequenced sample was naive CD8+ T cells sorted from blood. Receptor source: a man aged 30-40 years in good health. CDR3s include the opening cysteine and the closing phenylalanine or tryptophan. A D gene is named only where the DNA matches it firmly. For some rows the clone size is stated as once, few or many, or as a class when expanded; others skip it.

j_call clone_size d_call v_call cdr3_nt cdr3_aa
TRBJ2-7 NA NA TRBV27 TGTGCCAGCAGTTTATCGGGTAGGTCCTACGAGCAGTACTTC CASSLSGRSYEQYF
TRBJ2-1 NA NA TRBV9 TGTGCCAGCAGCCCTGAGCAGTTCTTC CASSPEQFF
TRBJ2-7 NA TRBD1 TRBV5-1 TGCGCCAGCAGCTTCGACGTGACAGGGGTCTACGAGCAGTACTTC CASSFDVTGVYEQYF
TRBJ2-1 NA TRBD2 TRBV14 TGTGCCAGCAGCCAGGGACTAGCGGGAGGACCTAGCTCCTACAATGAGCAGTTCTTC CASSQGLAGGPSSYNEQFF
TRBJ1-5 once NA TRBV7-6 TGTGCCAGCAGCTTAACTCCGGGGTTAAGCAATCAGCCCCAGCATTTT CASSLTPGLSNQPQHF
TRBJ1-1 once NA TRBV4-1 TGCGCCAGCAGCCAAGATTGGGGAGGGACTGAAGCTTTCTTT CASSQDWGGTEAFF
TRBJ2-7 NA NA TRBV14 TGTGCCAGCAGCCAAGGCCGGGACGGAACCTACGAGCAGTACTTC CASSQGRDGTYEQYF
TRBJ2-1 NA NA TRBV27 TGTGCCAGCAGCACAGGTAGCTCCTACAATGAGCAGTTCTTC CASSTGSSYNEQFF
TRBJ2-5 NA NA TRBV27 TGTGCCAGCAGTGCGAACCAAGAGACCCAGTACTTC CASSANQETQYF
TRBJ1-1 NA NA TRBV7-9 TGTGCCAGCAGCTTGGGGTACACTGAAGCTTTCTTT CASSLGYTEAFF
TRBJ2-1 NA TRBD2 TRBV6-6 TGTGCCAGCAGTTACTCGGGGACTAGCGCTTACAATGAGCAGTTCTTC CASSYSGTSAYNEQFF
TRBJ2-7 NA NA TRBV15 TGTGCCACCAGCAGGATCGGGGTCGACTACGAGCAGTACTTC CATSRIGVDYEQYF
TRBJ2-7 NA NA TRBV7-9 TGTGCCAGCAGCTCCTCCTCCTACGAGCAGTACTTC CASSSSSYEQYF
TRBJ2-7 NA NA TRBV27 TGTGCCAGCATGGGGGCCAACGAGCAGTACTTC CASMGANEQYF
TRBJ2-1 NA TRBD2 TRBV7-3 TGTGCCAGCAGCTCAACTAGCGGGAGGGGAGATGAGCAGTTCTTC CASSSTSGRGDEQFF
TRBJ2-1 NA TRBD1 TRBV11-2 TGTGCCAGCAGCACAGACGGGACAGGGTTGTACAATGAGCAGTTCTTC CASSTDGTGLYNEQFF
TRBJ2-3 NA TRBD2 TRBV27 TGTGCCAGCAGTTTATCACCCCCCGGCGGGAGCGTGAGCACAGATACGCAGTATTTT CASSLSPPGGSVSTDTQYF
TRBJ2-7 NA TRBD2 TRBV11-2 TGTGCCAGCAGCTACTTTAGCGGGAGTGCCTACGAGCAGTACTTC CASSYFSGSAYEQYF
TRBJ1-3 NA NA TRBV5-1 TGCGCCAGCAGCTTGGATACTAACCGCATCTCTGGAAACACCATATATTTT CASSLDTNRISGNTIYF
TRBJ1-1 NA TRBD1 TRBV29-1 TGCAGCGTTGAAGGATGGACAGGGGGCAGAAAAGCTTTCTTT CSVEGWTGGRKAFF
TRBJ2-1 NA NA TRBV7-8 TGTGCCAGCAGCTTAGTCGCGAGCGGGCGGGACGGAAATGAGCAGTTCTTC CASSLVASGRDGNEQFF
TRBJ2-7 once NA TRBV2 TGTGCCAGCCTTGGGGGGTTTTACGAGCAGTACTTC CASLGGFYEQYF
TRBJ2-5 NA TRBD1 TRBV27 TGTGCCAGCAGTCCCGGGACAGGGGTTCAAGAGACCCAGTACTTC CASSPGTGVQETQYF
TRBJ1-2 NA NA TRBV19 TGTGCCAGTAGTGTCGTGAGGACCCCCTATGGCTACACCTTC CASSVVRTPYGYTF
TRBJ2-3 NA NA TRBV2 TGTGCCAGCAGTGAGTTCGCAGCAAGCACAGATACGCAGTATTTT CASSEFAASTDTQYF
TRBJ2-7 NA NA TRBV5-1 TGCGCCAGCAGCTTGCTCACAGGACCCTCCTACGAGCAGTACTTC CASSLLTGPSYEQYF
TRBJ2-7 NA TRBD2 TRBV7-9 TGTGCCAGCAGCTTAGCGCGGGAGCGGATCGAGCAGTACTTC CASSLARERIEQYF
TRBJ1-1 NA NA TRBV4-3 TGCGCCAGCAGACCTGGTGGAGGGGATGGGCACACTGAAGCTTTCTTT CASRPGGGDGHTEAFF
TRBJ2-3 NA NA TRBV6-5 TGTGCCAGCAGTTACCAGGGAGATACGCAGTATTTT CASSYQGDTQYF
TRBJ2-1 NA TRBD2 TRBV5-6 TGTGCCAGCAGCTTGAACGGGGGTAGCGGGAGCAATGAGCAGTTCTTC CASSLNGGSGSNEQFF
TRBJ2-3 NA NA TRBV15 TGTGCCACCAGCAGAGTGGGGGCAGATACGCAGTATTTT CATSRVGADTQYF
TRBJ2-1 once NA TRBV29-1 TGCAGCGTTAACCCGACGGCGAGCTCCTACAATGAGCAGTTCTTC CSVNPTASSYNEQFF
TRBJ2-3 NA TRBD2 TRBV9 TGTGCCTCAGGACTAGCGGGAGGCACAGATACGCAGTATTTT CASGLAGGTDTQYF
TRBJ2-1 NA NA TRBV30 TGTGCCTGGAGTCTTGACTCTAGCTCCTACAATGAGCAGTTCTTC CAWSLDSSSYNEQFF
TRBJ2-7 once NA TRBV7-9 TGTGCCAGCAGCTTACCGGGACCGAACCACTGGGAGACCTACGAGCAGTACTTC CASSLPGPNHWETYEQYF
TRBJ2-5 NA TRBD1 TRBV2 TGTGCCAGCAGTGGCGTAGGGACAGAAGAGACCCAGTACTTC CASSGVGTEETQYF
TRBJ2-7 NA NA TRBV4-3 TGCGCCAGCAGCCAAGGATCCGGGATACTGGACGAGCAGTACTTC CASSQGSGILDEQYF
TRBJ2-5 NA NA TRBV27 TGTGCCAGCACCCCATCGATGGGGCTCCAAGAGACCCAGTACTTC CASTPSMGLQETQYF
TRBJ2-5 NA NA TRBV15 TGTGCCACCAGCAACAGGGTCGGAGAGACCCAGTACTTC CATSNRVGETQYF
TRBJ2-3 NA NA TRBV7-6 TGTGCCAGCAGCTTATTGGAGAGCACAGATACGCAGTATTTT CASSLLESTDTQYF
TRBJ2-7 NA NA TRBV6-1 TGTGCCAGCCAACCCCTAGATAGGGACGAGCAGTACTTC CASQPLDRDEQYF
TRBJ1-2 NA NA TRBV10-2 TGCGCCAGCAGCCAGCCAAGGGCAGGGGCTAACTATGGCTACACCTTC CASSQPRAGANYGYTF
TRBJ2-3 NA NA TRBV25-1 TGTGCCAGCAGTGGACTAAGTGGGGTAGAAAGCACAGATACGCAGTATTTT CASSGLSGVESTDTQYF
TRBJ2-5 once TRBD2 TRBV7-9 TGTGCCAGCAGCGGGCGACTAGCGGGAGATTATGTGGAGACCCAGTACTTC CASSGRLAGDYVETQYF
TRBJ2-5 NA TRBD2 TRBV27 TGTGCCAGCAGTTTAGGGACTAGCGGGAAAAGGACCCAGTACTTC CASSLGTSGKRTQYF
TRBJ2-1 NA NA TRBV30 TGTGCCTGGAGTAAGAATTCCAAGAACAATGAGCAGTTCTTC CAWSKNSKNNEQFF
TRBJ2-2 NA NA TRBV27 TGTGCCAGCAGTTTACAGATCACCGGGGAGCTGTTTTTT CASSLQITGELFF
TRBJ2-3 NA TRBD2 TRBV7-8 TGTGCCAGCACTAGCGGCACAATCGATACGCAGTATTTT CASTSGTIDTQYF
TRBJ2-1 NA TRBD1 TRBV2 TGTGCCAGCAATGACAGGGGACTCTACAATGAGCAGTTCTTC CASNDRGLYNEQFF
TRBJ2-3 NA NA TRBV7-6 TGTGCCAGCAGCCTTGGGACACATCCCGATACGCAGTATTTT CASSLGTHPDTQYF
TRBJ2-1 NA NA TRBV4-3 TGCGCCAGCAGCCAAGATCCGGCGGGAACGTCCTACAATGAGCAGTTCTTC CASSQDPAGTSYNEQFF
TRBJ2-1 NA TRBD2 TRBV6-4 TGTGCCAGCAGTGAAGGGCTAGCGGCCTACAATGAGCAGTTCTTC CASSEGLAAYNEQFF
TRBJ2-1 NA NA TRBV27 TGTGCCAGCAGTTTAAAGGGGAAGTACAATGAGCAGTTCTTC CASSLKGKYNEQFF